The source of this T cell receptor beta chain is a study of kidney transplant recipient with SARS-CoV-2 infection. Comment on this clonotype: A read error is possible here, since a much larger clone lies one base away. This is likely a read error, given that the CDR3 carries no conserved phenylalanine or tryptophan at its end.

From the reads, TCRdb called clonotypes with MiXCR, one entry per CDR3 protein. The sample shows fewer than 250,000 distinct CDR3 sequences, less than 35% of them seen only once. Source: a blood sample, taken at baseline and on day 111 from a kidney transplant recipient. The clonotype comes from a male patient between 25 and 39 years old who had COVID-19 and was a kidney transplant recipient. Part of the T cell pool may stem from the graft donor.

CDR3: CASSFLAGMNTEAFL. The CDR3 bases are TGTGCCAGCAGCTTCCTGGCAGGGATGAACACTGAAGCTTTCCTT. The rearrangement links TRBV5-8 to TRBJ1-1, with a tentative D call TRBD1 (5 bases). This CDR3 contains 15 residues. Trimming cost V 2 bases and J 0 bases, with 11 bases left between them. Germline values: CDR1 SGHTS, CDR2 YDEGEE.